This entry lists 8 T cell receptor beta chains sequenced from one sample in a study of T cell responses to AZD1222 COVID-19 vaccine. Repertoires were generated with immunoSEQ multiplex PCR, while TCRdb's copy carries only in-frame clones and drops some. The sample yields 50,000 to 65,000 clones, roughly 89% seen once. Sequencing was performed on peripheral blood, taken on day 0 of AZD1222 vaccination. The receptors come from an adult in good health.

This clone was recorded once. V is TRBV5-1 and J is TRBJ2-5; 8 nucleotides match TRBD1. Germline CDR1 is SGHRS and CDR2 is YFSETQ. With 6 bases clipped from V and 5 bases from J, the junction kept 12 bases outside the gene matches. CDR3 length: 15 residues. In DNA, the CDR3 is TGCGCCAGCACGTCCGGGACAGGCCTCCCGGAGACCCAGTACTTC. It specifies CASTSGTGLPETQYF.

The V gene is TRBV3-1 (or the pseudogene TRBV3-2), the J gene TRBJ1-5; a weak D match, TRBD1 (5 bases). The V gene's germline CDR1 is LGHDT and CDR2 YNNKEL (reference sequence). This CDR3 has 13 amino acids. V lost 0 bases and J lost 10, with 10 bases in between. CDR3 loop: CASSQDRQSPQHF. In nucleotides, the CDR3 is TGTGCCAGCAGCCAAGACAGACAGAGTCCCCAGCATTTT.

V and J are TRBV5-1 and TRBJ2-5; no clear D gene. The CDR3 runs to 14 residues. The germline V and J ends were trimmed by 0 bases and 7 bases, with 13 bases remaining between them. The V gene's germline CDR1 is SGHRS and CDR2 YFSETQ. The CDR3 DNA sequence: TGCGCCAGCAGCTTGGTTTCGTCCAGAGGGACCCAGTACTTC. Translation gives CASSLVSSRGTQYF. Full variable domain (rest looked up from reference TRBV5-1 and TRBJ2-5): KAGVTQTPRYLIKTRGQQVTLSCSPISGHRSVSWYQQTPGQGLQFLFEYFSETQRNKGNFPGRFSGRQFSNSRSEMNVSTLELGDSALYLCASSLVSSRGTQYFGPGTRLLVL.

This sequence joins TRBV5-1 and TRBJ1-1, with D perhaps matching TRBD1 (5 bases). This CDR3 is 12 amino acids long. Germline V lookup: CDR1 SGHRS, CDR2 YFSETQ. Trimming removed 4 bases at V and 11 bases at J, with 15 bases between. CDR3 sequence: CASSQQGRRAFF. CDR3 in DNA: TGCGCCAGCAGCCAGCAGGGTAGAAGGGCTTTCTTT.

The chain links TRBV5-5 to TRBJ2-5, with 7 bases that match TRBD1. With 3 bases clipped from V and 5 bases from J, the junction kept 10 bases outside the gene matches. Germline V gives CDR1 SGHKS, CDR2 YYEKEE (reference sequence). The CDR3 sequence is 15 residues long. The CDR3 loop is CASSSERGLGETQYF. The CDR3 coding sequence is TGTGCCAGCAGCTCAGAAAGGGGGCTCGGGGAGACCCAGTACTTC.

The chain links TRBV18 to TRBJ2-7; a weak D match, TRBD1 (6 bases). The CDR3 covers 14 residues. V was pared by 3 bases and J by 5 bases, with 14 bases between. Per the germline V gene, CDR1 is KGHSH and CDR2 is LQKENI. In DNA, the CDR3 is TGTGCCAGCTCACCGTGGCAGGGGAACGACGAGCAGTACTTC. This translates into CASSPWQGNDEQYF.

The rearrangement uses TRBV11-2 and TRBJ2-5, with 11 bases matching TRBD2. Germline lookup yields CDR1 SGHAT and CDR2 FQNNGV. CDR3 length: 18 residues. V shed 3 bases and J 7 bases; nucleotides not matched to a gene: 16. The CDR3 protein is CASSFETSGATSRGTQYF. The CDR3, as DNA: TGTGCCAGCAGCTTCGAGACTAGCGGGGCTACTTCGAGGGGGACCCAGTACTTC. The full variable domain, with the rest looked up from reference TRBV11-2 and TRBJ2-5, is EAGVAQSPRYKIIEKRQSVAFWCNPISGHATLYWYQQILGQGPKLLIQFQNNGVVDDSQLPKDRFSAERLKGVDSTLKIQPAKLEDSAVYLCASSFETSGATSRGTQYFGPGTRLLVL.

The chain is built from TRBV21-1 and TRBJ1-1; TRBD1 is the table's D call, not checked against the DNA. TRBV21-1 has pseudogene status. The CDR3 is 14 residues long. The chain's CDR3 is CASSKEPRNTEAFF. The DNA for the CDR3 is TGTGCCAGCAGCAAAGAACCCAGGAACACTGAAGCTTTCTTT.